These 24 T cell receptor beta chains came from one sample sequenced in a study of blood T cell repertoires in COVID-19. Clones were sequenced by immunoSEQ multiplex PCR, and TCRdb holds only the in-frame ones, with some missing. Among 200,000 to 300,000 clones, roughly four fifths were seen once, and the ten largest hold under 4.5%. Specimen: peripheral blood. The receptors derive from a man in his fifties or sixties with acute or convalescent COVID-19.

The chain couples TRBV28 to TRBJ1-4, with 8 bases that match TRBD1. CDR1 and CDR2 (germline): MDHEN, SYDVKM. The length of the CDR3 is 15 residues. With V trimmed by 4 bases and J by 5 bases, 6 bases remained unmatched. CDR3 protein: CASSSWTGRNEKLFF. CDR3 bases: TGTGCCAGCAGTTCCTGGACAGGGAGGAATGAAAAACTGTTTTTT.

This clone showed up just a few times. This chain joins TRBV6-5 and TRBJ1-6; 7 nucleotides align to TRBD1. Germline-derived CDR1 and CDR2 are MNHEY and SVGAGI. The length of the CDR3 is 15 residues. J lost 10 bases, V lost 10 bases, and 16 bases had no gene match. As DNA, the CDR3 is TGTGCCACAGAGATAACAGGGGAAGGAGGCTCACCCCTCCACTTT. Encoded protein: CATEITGEGGSPLHF.

V usage is TRBV28 and J usage is TRBJ2-1; 8 bases match TRBD2. The CDR3 runs 15 residues. The germline CDR1 and CDR2 sequences are MDHEN and SYDVKM. The trim removed 10 bases at V and 5 bases at J, leaving 13 bases unmatched. Here the CDR3 reads CAIRDSGTNNNEQFF. The CDR3 DNA reads TGTGCCATCCGAGATAGCGGGACGAATAACAATGAGCAGTTCTTC.

This clone was counted a single time. This chain joins TRBV6-6 and TRBJ1-6; D possibly corresponds to TRBD1 (6 bases). Germline loops: CDR1 MNHNY, CDR2 SVGAGI (reference sequence). This CDR3 has 15 amino acids. V was shortened by 6 bases and J by 4 bases, with 13 bases between the two germline ends. The CDR3 bases are TGTGCCAGCAGCGCCGGGACACCTTATAATTCACCCCTCCACTTT. Its translation is CASSAGTPYNSPLHF.

The genes are TRBV14 and TRBJ2-1, with 8 bases lining up with TRBD2. J gave up 12 bases and V 1 base, and 17 bases lay outside the gene matches. Germline V lookup: CDR1 SGHDN, CDR2 FVKESK. This CDR3 is built from 17 residues. The CDR3 is CASSQGSTSGSGWGQFF. As DNA, the CDR3 is TGTGCCAGCAGCCAAGGGTCGACGAGCGGGAGTGGGTGGGGGCAGTTCTTC. The variable domain in full, with the rest retrieved from reference TRBV14 and TRBJ2-1, is EAGVTQFPSHSVIEKGQTVTLRCDPISGHDNLYWYRRVMGKEIKFLLHFVKESKQDESGMPNNRFLAERTGGTYSTLKVQPAELEDSGVYFCASSQGSTSGSGWGQFFGPGTRLTVL.

The chain combines TRBV30 with TRBJ2-7; 12 nucleotides agree with TRBD2. Germline CDR1 reads GTSNPN; CDR2 reads SVGIG (reference sequence). CDR3 length: 16 amino acids. With 1 base clipped from V and 6 bases from J, the junction kept 10 bases outside the gene matches. CDR3 DNA: TGTGCCTGGAGTGGACTAGCGGGGGCCCAGTTGTCCGAGCAGTACTTC. It is translated as CAWSGLAGAQLSEQYF.

The DNA for the CDR3 is TGTGCCAGCAGCTTAGTAGGACTGGGGTATGGCTACACCTTC. This gives the protein CASSLVGLGYGYTF. The chain joins TRBV7-8 to TRBJ1-2, with D unresolved. The CDR3 runs 14 residues. CDR1 SGHVS and CDR2 FQNEAQ come from the germline V gene. V lost 1 base to trimming and J lost 5 bases, with 11 bases between them.

This sequence joins TRBV6-5 and TRBJ1-6; D uncertain. Per germline, CDR1 MNHEY and CDR2 SVGAGI. V lost 6 bases, J lost 4 bases, and 13 bases lay in between. The CDR3 runs to 15 residues. The CDR3 spells CASSQNQAYNSPLHF. For the CDR3, the DNA is TGTGCCAGCAGCCAGAACCAGGCGTATAATTCACCCCTCCACTTT.

The rearrangement links TRBV7-2 to TRBJ1-6; 9 bases align to TRBD1. This CDR3 has 15 residues. Germline V gives CDR1 SGHTA, CDR2 FQGNSA. After removal of 5 bases from V and 6 bases from J, the junction contained 5 bases not matched to a gene. CDR3 in DNA: TGTGCCAGCAGCCCCGGGACAGGGAGTAATTCACCCCTCCACTTT. Translating gives CASSPGTGSNSPLHF.

V and J are TRBV27 and TRBJ1-4; D uncertain. CDR1 and CDR2 (germline): MNHEY, SMNVEV (reference sequence). Trimming stripped 2 bases from V and 5 bases from J, with 9 bases between. The CDR3 runs 14 residues. The CDR3 sequence is CASSLGGINEKLFF. In DNA, the CDR3 is TGTGCCAGCAGTTTAGGAGGCATAAATGAAAAACTGTTTTTT.

The chain combines TRBV3-1 (or the pseudogene TRBV3-2) with TRBJ1-2; 8 bases line up with TRBD1. The CDR3 is made up of 16 amino acids. J was trimmed by 0 bases and V by 5 bases; bases with no gene match: 8. The germline V gene encodes CDR1 LGHDT and CDR2 YNNKEL (reference sequence). The CDR3 protein is CASSYRNRGSNYGYTF. The CDR3 DNA reads as TGTGCCAGCAGCTATAGAAACAGGGGGTCTAACTATGGCTACACCTTC.

The chain couples TRBV10-3 to TRBJ2-7, with D tentatively TRBD2 (6 bases). Trimming pared 2 bases from V and 6 bases from J, leaving 11 bases between. The CDR3 loop spans 13 amino acids. In germline, CDR1 is ENHRY, CDR2 SYGVKD. CDR3 loop: CAISEREMGEQYF. CDR3 nucleotide sequence: TGTGCCATCAGTGAGCGGGAGATGGGCGAGCAGTACTTC.

The V gene is TRBV11-1, the J gene TRBJ2-7; D may be TRBD1 (6 bases). Germline CDR1 reads SGHAT; CDR2 reads FQDESV (reference sequence). Between the trimmed V and J ends, which lost 6 bases and 4 bases, there was a span of 16 bases. The CDR3 totals 14 residues. CDR3 DNA: TGTGCCAGCAGTCCCAGGGGTAACCTTTACGAGCAGTACTTC. Translated: CASSPRGNLYEQYF.

Turning to this clone: Different DNA sequences within this sample yield the same CDR3. This chain connects TRBV5-1 to TRBJ2-1; possible D gene TRBD1, 6 bases. The CDR3 totals 13 residues. Trimming shortened V by 4 bases and J by 3 bases, and 8 bases separated the two germline ends. Germline loops: CDR1 SGHRS, CDR2 YFSETQ. CDR3 DNA: TGCGCCAGCAGCCTGGACAGCTACAATGAGCAGTTCTTC. It translates to CASSLDSYNEQFF. Based on the CDR3 plus reference TRBV5-1 and TRBJ2-1, the full variable domain is KAGVTQTPRYLIKTRGQQVTLSCSPISGHRSVSWYQQTPGQGLQFLFEYFSETQRNKGNFPGRFSGRQFSNSRSEMNVSTLELGDSALYLCASSLDSYNEQFFGPGTRLTVL.

This clone was counted a few times. This chain connects TRBV24-1 to TRBJ2-2; 7 bases are shared with TRBD2. The CDR3 covers 17 residues. Germline assignment: CDR1 KGHDR and CDR2 SFDVKD. V lost 4 bases to trimming and J lost 5 bases; unmatched junction nucleotides: 12. The CDR3 bases are TGTGCCACCAGTGACCGCCTGGGGAGGGCCCGGACCGGGGAGCTGTTTTTT. It encodes CATSDRLGRARTGELFF.

The V call is TRBV5-1, the J call TRBJ2-1; 9 nucleotides line up with TRBD2. With V trimmed by 4 bases and J by 3 bases, 8 bases remained unmatched. Germline V gene data show CDR1 as SGHRS and CDR2 as YFSETQ. The CDR3 extends over 16 amino acids. Written as DNA, the CDR3 is TGCGCCAGCAGCCGCCAATCTAGCGGGAACTACAATGAGCAGTTCTTC. Protein sequence: CASSRQSSGNYNEQFF. Filled out from reference TRBV5-1 and TRBJ2-1, the complete variable domain reads KAGVTQTPRYLIKTRGQQVTLSCSPISGHRSVSWYQQTPGQGLQFLFEYFSETQRNKGNFPGRFSGRQFSNSRSEMNVSTLELGDSALYLCASSRQSSGNYNEQFFGPGTRLTVL.

The CDR3 spells CASSAGQFPYEQYF. CDR3 bases: TGTGCCAGCAGCGCGGGACAGTTCCCCTACGAGCAGTACTTC. This chain uses TRBV9 with TRBJ2-7; TRBD1 aligns across 7 bases. Germline trimming cut 3 bases from V and 2 bases from J; bases unmatched to any gene: 5. Germline loops: CDR1 SGDLS, CDR2 YYNGEE. The CDR3 consists of 14 residues.

This chain uses TRBV4-1 with TRBJ2-5, with a tentative D call TRBD2 (7 bases). The germline V gene encodes CDR1 MGHRA and CDR2 YSYEKL. The CDR3 is made up of 18 amino acids. Deletions cut 0 bases from V and 5 bases from J, with 22 bases between. The CDR3 loop reads CASSQDKVVGGAGETQYF. CDR3 bases: TGCGCCAGCAGCCAAGATAAAGTTGTAGGGGGGGCCGGGGAGACCCAGTACTTC.

This rearrangement joins TRBV11-3 to TRBJ2-7; the D gene is possibly TRBD1 (6 bases). Germline values: CDR1 SGHNT, CDR2 YENEEA. This CDR3 spans 14 amino acids. Trimming removed 5 bases from V and 2 bases from J, with 13 bases in between. CDR3 in DNA: TGTGCCAGCAGCCTTAACAGGGTTACCTACGAGCAGTACTTC. Its translation is CASSLNRVTYEQYF.

This clone was seen just once. For the CDR3, the DNA is TGCGCCAGCAGCCTACTACTAGCGGGGGGGAAAGATACGCAGTATTTT. Amino acid sequence: CASSLLLAGGKDTQYF. The chain uses TRBV5-1 and TRBJ2-3, with 13 bases fitting TRBD2. This CDR3 spans 16 amino acids. The V and J ends lost 4 bases and 5 bases, in that order; junction bases with no gene match: 7. Germline CDR1 SGHRS, CDR2 YFSETQ.

V is TRBV5-4 and J is TRBJ2-3, with D possibly being TRBD1 (6 bases). This CDR3 comprises 16 residues. Trimming removed 4 bases from V and 1 base from J, with 16 bases in between. Germline CDR1 reads SGHNT; CDR2 reads YYREEE (reference sequence). The CDR3 DNA sequence: TGTGCCAGCAGCCCCGTAGCGAACAGGGGCACAGATACGCAGTATTTT. Amino acids: CASSPVANRGTDTQYF.

This chain links TRBV28 with TRBJ2-6, with D perhaps matching TRBD2 (6 bases). The germline V and J ends were trimmed by 4 bases and 2 bases, with 15 bases remaining between them. CDR1 and CDR2 (germline): MDHEN, SYDVKM. The CDR3 length is 17 residues. CDR3 sequence (DNA): TGTGCCAGCAGTTCCCCGGGAGCCGGGGCTGGGGCCAACGTCCTGACTTTC. As protein: CASSSPGAGAGANVLTF.

The gene calls are TRBV10-3 and TRBJ1-1; 7 positions agree with TRBD1. From germline, CDR1 is ENHRY and CDR2 SYGVKD. The CDR3 contains 14 residues. With 8 bases clipped from V and 5 bases from J, the junction kept 11 bases outside the gene matches. CDR3: CAILTDRDGTEAFF. In DNA, the CDR3 is TGTGCCATCCTGACCGACAGGGATGGGACTGAAGCTTTCTTT.

The chain carries TRBV6-6 and TRBJ1-1; D unresolved. The CDR3 loop spans 15 amino acids. The V gene lost 5 bases and the J gene lost 2 bases, with 15 bases spanning the gap. CDR1 is MNHNY and CDR2 is SVGAGI in the germline V gene (reference sequence). The CDR3 sequence: CASSPFGFSNTEAFF. CDR3 DNA: TGTGCCAGCAGTCCATTCGGGTTTTCAAACACTGAAGCTTTCTTT.